This T cell receptor (beta chain) was obtained from a study of metastatic and nonmetastatic thyroid tumors (dated by TCRdb to 2018 to 2020). As for the study more broadly: Repertoires were compared across peripheral blood and tumor or nodule tissue samples from malignant and benign thyroid patients.

What the work shows at the level of the full study, not this receptor alone: In both blood and tumor samples, malignant tumors were reported to have significantly higher TCR beta diversity than benign nodules.

No patient had received any treatment before thyroid surgery. Using T-cell receptor beta sequencing, the study looked back at clinical samples from patients collected from the early 2010s to the late 2010s. V is pruned by 8 bases and J by 4 bases, leaving 5 bases of the junction without a gene match. From the germline V gene (reference sequence), CDR1 is LNHNV and CDR2 is YYDKDF. The CDR3 has 13 amino acids, counting the end cysteine and phenylalanine. Only the CDR3 DNA is retained, 39 bases long and in frame from the first base. This clone was seen many times. Its cognate antigen has yet to be identified. No clone much larger than this one lies a single base away; base qualities are absent. The library came from PCR. These reads were obtained on an Illumina HiSeq 4000. The TCR beta-chain CDR3 region of each patient was profiled by high-throughput sequencing. Concerning the study's data processing: The researchers built a classifier to tell apart papillary thyroid cancer patients with distant metastasis, based on CDR3 differences among clinicopathological groups. To measure repertoire diversity the researchers used the Shannon index, while the Morisita-Horn index served to gauge how similar the tumor and blood repertoires were. In-frame beta chains were kept once TCRdb had trimmed the public reads at Q25 with fastp and called clones with MiXCR. TCRdb's processing, not the study's, gives the V and J calls here. A total of about 15,000 clones appear in this sample, roughly 21% of them only once. Around 10% of the sample is in the top ten clones.

The sample taken for sequencing was tumor tissue. The V gene is TRBV15 and the J gene is TRBJ2-5; TRBD2 agrees with 9 junctional bases. The TCR sequence derives from a female donor with papillary thyroid cancer or a benign thyroid nodule (not recorded which). Some clones in this sample may be carry-over from other donors' samples. The CDR3 sequence is CATGELAGETQYF. The nucleotide sequence is given as TGTGCCACCGGAGAACTAGCGGGAGAGACCCAGTACTTC. This CDR3, with the reference TRBV15 and TRBJ2-5 proteins standing in past its ends, gives the full variable domain DAMVIQNPRYQVTQFGKPVTLSCSQTLNHNVMYWYQQKSSQAPKLLFHYYDKDFNNEADTPDNFQSRRPNTSFCFLDIRSPGLGDTAMYLCATGELAGETQYFGPGTRLLVL.